By sample share, the clone carrying this T cell receptor beta chain is large (0.1 to 1%). Its antigen is unknown. Three rounds of nested PCR, following a modified ARM-PCR protocol, produced the TCRbeta library. TCRdb reanalysed the multiplex PCR reads using MiXCR and keeps one entry per CDR3 protein. This table has 70,000 to 90,000 distinct CDR3 sequences, roughly 76% appearing once. RNA was extracted from bulk tissue without any cell sorting. CDR1 is DFQATT and CDR2 is SNEGSKA in the germline V gene (reference sequence). The CDR3 spans 16 residues. V gave up 3 bases and J gave up 8 bases; unmatched junction bases: 15. The data were obtained in a study of tumor and adjacent non-tumor tissue in lung cancer. Study overall: Some 4.1 million productive TCRbeta reads were obtained per sample on average. General study results and limits: Normal lung showed higher cumulative top 100 clone frequency than tumor.

The genes are TRBV20-1 and TRBJ2-1; TRBD1 matches at 8 bases. The clonotype was recovered from a woman aged 45 to 65 with non-small cell lung cancer. Sequenced: lung tumor tissue. In DNA, the CDR3 is TGCAGTGCTAGGTTATATATCGGGACAGGTTTGCATGAGCAGTTCTTC. Protein product: CSARLYIGTGLHEQFF.